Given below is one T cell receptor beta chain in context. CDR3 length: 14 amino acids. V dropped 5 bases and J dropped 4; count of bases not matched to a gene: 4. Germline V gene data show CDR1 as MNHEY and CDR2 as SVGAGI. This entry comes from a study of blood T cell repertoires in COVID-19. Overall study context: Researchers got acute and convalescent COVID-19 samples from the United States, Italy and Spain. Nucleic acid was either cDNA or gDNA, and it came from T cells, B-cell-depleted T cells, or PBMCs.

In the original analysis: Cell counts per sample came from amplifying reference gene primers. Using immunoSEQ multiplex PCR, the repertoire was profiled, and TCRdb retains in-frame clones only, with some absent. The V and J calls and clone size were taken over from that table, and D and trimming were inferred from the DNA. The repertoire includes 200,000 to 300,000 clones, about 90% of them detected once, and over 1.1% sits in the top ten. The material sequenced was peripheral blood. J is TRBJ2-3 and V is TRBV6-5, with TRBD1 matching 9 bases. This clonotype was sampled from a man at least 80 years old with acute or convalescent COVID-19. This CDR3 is CASSTDRGPDTQYF. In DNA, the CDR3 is TGTGCCAGCAGTACGGACAGGGGCCCAGATACGCAGTATTTT.